The rows below give T cell receptor beta chains drawn from one sample of a study of sequential checkpoint blockade in melanoma. Sequencing used immunoSEQ multiplex PCR; TCRdb keeps in-frame clones, though not all of them. The table records 2,500 to 3,000 clones, approximately 20% of them present only once. The sequencing used tumor tissue (inferred from file names), collected from a patient given nivolumab and ipilimumab in sequence. The receptor set was obtained from a human donor with melanoma. CDR3s leave out the opening cysteine and the closing phenylalanine or tryptophan. Each record gives: J gene, D gene, V gene, CDR3 protein. D genes are given only for firm matches.

TRBJ2-2 NA TRBV10-2 ASSPQGGTGELF
TRBJ2-1 NA TRBV19 ASSPTFRGVGEQF
TRBJ2-7 NA TRBV6-8 ATGRGSYEQY
TRBJ1-3 NA TRBV9 ASSVVPGENTIY
TRBJ1-5 NA TRBV19 ASSSPPDSYQPQH
TRBJ2-6 TRBD1 TRBV6-8 ASSTTGAGANVLT
TRBJ2-7 NA TRBV4-1 ASSLLQTDRDSYEQY
TRBJ2-7 NA TRBV5-1 ASSAGSLTYEQY
TRBJ1-2 TRBD1 TRBV5-1 ASSWGTGGYGYT
TRBJ1-1 NA TRBV30 AWTTNTEAF
TRBJ2-3 NA TRBV11-3 ASSLDGLRSGTQY
TRBJ1-5 NA TRBV6-8 ASSPGHPNQPQH
TRBJ2-7 TRBD1 TRBV6-8 ASSDRDRDLSYEQY
TRBJ2-7 TRBD1 TRBV11-3 ASSLVGTGKTIYEQY
TRBJ2-2 NA TRBV11-3 ASSLGSGNTGELF
TRBJ1-1 TRBD1 TRBV6-8 ASSDRGGSEAF
TRBJ2-7 NA TRBV6-8 ASSTEGYEQY
TRBJ1-2 NA TRBV11-3 ASSHQGSAYGYT
TRBJ2-3 NA TRBV11-3 ASSLSSTGDTQY
TRBJ1-1 NA TRBV29-1 SVIRDLGNTEAF
TRBJ2-6 NA TRBV25-1 ASSVRGQSRANVLT
TRBJ1-2 NA TRBV29-1 SVVHRVAGYT